One sample yielded the 25 T cell receptor beta chains listed below, sequenced in a study of control samples from healthy donors and cancer patients. Libraries were prepared by immunoSEQ multiplex PCR; TCRdb keeps only in-frame clonotypes and omits some of them. Found here are 150,000 to 180,000 clones, roughly 94% of them singletons; the top ten hold around 6.2%. The sequenced sample was blood. The receptors shown here come from a man between 40 and 49 years old in good health.

This clone was detected once. The chain couples TRBV10-1 to TRBJ2-3; TRBD2 matches 12 bases. V lost 3 bases to trimming and J lost 4 bases; unmatched junction nucleotides: 2. This CDR3 spans 15 amino acids. Germline CDR1 is WNHNN and CDR2 is SYGVQD (reference sequence). CDR3 sequence: CASSDRTSGADTQYF. Written as DNA, the CDR3 is TGCGCCAGCAGTGATCGGACTAGCGGGGCAGATACGCAGTATTTT.

The CDR3 DNA reads as TGTGCCAGTTCCAGCACCTCGGGTAATGAGCAGTTCTTC. Amino acid sequence: CASSSTSGNEQFF. This chain connects TRBV19 to TRBJ2-1; unclear D gene. Germline values: CDR1 LNHDA, CDR2 SQIVND (reference sequence). The CDR3 totals 13 residues. Trimming cost V 8 bases and J 7 bases, with 15 bases left between them.

This clone was seen only once. The chain couples TRBV27 to TRBJ1-4, with TRBD1 matching over 12 bases. This CDR3 has 18 residues. J gave up 3 bases and V 6 bases, and 11 bases lay outside the gene matches. Germline V gene sequence: CDR1 MNHEY, CDR2 SMNVEV (reference sequence). CDR3 bases: TGTGCCAGCAGACATGCCGGGACAGGGGGCTTGGCTAATGAAAAACTGTTTTTT. Its translation: CASRHAGTGGLANEKLFF.

The J gene is TRBJ1-5, the V gene TRBV19, with 8 positions matching TRBD1. Germline V gene sequence: CDR1 LNHDA, CDR2 SQIVND (reference sequence). The junction had 13 bases not matched to a gene; V was cut back by 6 bases and J by 6 bases. CDR3 length: 16 amino acids. In DNA form, the CDR3 reads TGTGCCAGTAGAAGGACAGGGAGGAAAAATCGTCAGCCCCAGCATTTT. This translates into CASRRTGRKNRQPQHF.

The V call is TRBV11-2, the J call TRBJ1-4; D is undetermined. V shed 5 bases and J shed 7 bases, with 11 bases lying between them. The CDR3 is 13 amino acids. Germline CDR1 is SGHAT and CDR2 is FQNNGV. CDR3 region: CASSPPSGEKLFF. For the CDR3, the DNA is TGTGCCAGCAGCCCACCTTCGGGTGAAAAACTGTTTTTT.

The sample holds one count of this clone. The gene calls are TRBV5-1 and TRBJ1-2, with a tentative D call TRBD1 (6 bases). The CDR3 contains 14 residues. V lost 0 bases and J lost 4, with 10 bases in between. Germline V gene lookup returns CDR1 SGHRS and CDR2 YFSETQ. CDR3 bases: TGCGCCAGCAGCTTGGCCGTGACAGGCTATGGCTACACCTTC. This codes for CASSLAVTGYGYTF.

J is TRBJ1-3 and V is TRBV7-2; no firm D call. The V end lost 5 bases, the J end lost 0 bases, and 17 bases lay between the germline ends. The CDR3 runs to 17 residues. Germline CDR1 is SGHTA and CDR2 is FQGNSA. CDR3 region: CASSPGVVYFSGNTIYF. The CDR3 DNA sequence: TGTGCCAGCAGCCCCGGGGTGGTTTATTTCTCTGGAAACACCATATATTTT.

The chain combines TRBV6-4 with TRBJ2-5; D is uncertain. The germline V gene encodes CDR1 MRHNA and CDR2 SNTAGT. V was pared by 3 bases and J by 5 bases, with 13 bases between. This CDR3 is 14 amino acids long. The CDR3 region has the DNA TGTGCCAGCAGTGAGCCACTCCTCGGGGAGACCCAGTACTTC. Its translation: CASSEPLLGETQYF.

This chain joins TRBV11-2 and TRBJ2-5; 11 bases agree with TRBD1. Germline assignment: CDR1 SGHAT and CDR2 FQNNGV. CDR3 length equals 16 residues. The V and J ends lost 3 bases and 4 bases, in that order; junction bases with no gene match: 7. The CDR3 DNA follows: TGTGCCAGCAGCTTGTACGGGACAGGGGGGTTAGAGACCCAGTACTTC. Translated: CASSLYGTGGLETQYF.

CDR3 region: CASSESPQGNQPQHF. The CDR3 nucleotides are TGCGCCAGCAGTGAGTCGCCGCAGGGAAATCAGCCCCAGCATTTT. The chain carries TRBV10-2 and TRBJ1-5; D possibly corresponds to TRBD1 (5 bases). V shed 0 bases and J shed 4 bases, with 10 bases lying between them. Per germline, CDR1 WSHSY and CDR2 SAAADI. The CDR3 is 15 amino acids.

The rearrangement joins TRBV6-5 to TRBJ1-2; the D is unclear. The CDR3 runs 14 residues. The germline V gene has CDR1 MNHEY and CDR2 SVGAGI. V lost 2 bases, J lost 7 bases, and 14 bases lay in between. CDR3 sequence reads: CASSYGYTKAGYTF. The CDR3 DNA reads TGTGCCAGCAGTTACGGCTATACCAAGGCTGGCTACACCTTC.

The V call is TRBV6-1, the J call TRBJ1-6; D is undetermined. The V gene lost 0 bases and the J gene lost 4 bases, with 13 bases spanning the gap. The CDR3 is made up of 17 amino acids. CDR1 MNHNS and CDR2 SASEGT come from the germline V gene. The CDR3 DNA follows: TGTGCCAGCAGTGAAGCCGGTTCAACTTTTTATAATTCACCCCTCCACTTT. Protein sequence: CASSEAGSTFYNSPLHF.

The chain recombines TRBV27 with TRBJ1-2; 9 bases align to TRBD1. The CDR3 contains 14 residues. Trimming at V came to 5 bases and at J to 7 bases, leaving 8 bases not matched to a gene. The germline gives CDR1 MNHEY, CDR2 SMNVEV (reference sequence). DNA of the CDR3: TGTGCCAGCAGTACGGGACAGGGTCTAAGTGGCTACACCTTC. Translation: CASSTGQGLSGYTF.

The gene calls are TRBV12-3 or TRBV12-4 and TRBJ1-5; D is unresolved. This CDR3 contains 12 residues. V lost 1 base and J 6 bases, leaving 4 bases between the germline ends. DNA for the CDR3: TGTGCCAGCAGTTTAGAGGGTCAGCCCCAGCATTTT. This sequence encodes CASSLEGQPQHF.

V gene TRBV19 combines with J gene TRBJ1-1; TRBD1 might be the D (5 bases). CDR3 length: 14 residues. The V end was cut by 5 bases, the J end by 5 bases, with 15 bases between. CDR1 and CDR2 (germline): LNHDA, SQIVND (reference sequence). The CDR3 region is CASSGRGLATEAFF. CDR3 coding DNA: TGTGCCAGTAGTGGAAGGGGCCTTGCAACTGAAGCTTTCTTT.

The chain employs TRBV2 and TRBJ1-1; D gene unclear. Germline CDR1 is SNHLY and CDR2 is FYNNEI. V gave up 3 bases and J gave up 1 base, with 6 bases separating them. CDR3 length: 13 residues. DNA of the CDR3: TGTGCCAGCAGTGACGGGCAGAACACTGAAGCTTTCTTT. This translates into CASSDGQNTEAFF.

This chain uses TRBV28 with TRBJ2-1, with TRBD2 matching 10 bases. The junction had 9 bases not matched to a gene; V was cut back by 5 bases and J by 8 bases. The CDR3 runs to 15 residues. CDR1 is MDHEN, CDR2 SYDVKM, per germline. Written as DNA, the CDR3 is TGTGCCAGCAGTCAGGCGAGCGGGGGGGCTTATGAGCAGTTCTTC. It translates to CASSQASGGAYEQFF. Full variable domain (remainder filled in from reference TRBV28 and TRBJ2-1): DVKVTQSSRYLVKRTGEKVFLECVQDMDHENMFWYRQDPGLGLRLIYFSYDVKMKEKGDIPEGYSVSREKKERFSLILESASTNQTSMYLCASSQASGGAYEQFFGPGTRLTVL.

V gene TRBV4-3 combines with J gene TRBJ1-2; no definite D call. CDR1 is LGHNA and CDR2 is YSLEER in the germline V gene. The V end lost 1 base, the J end lost 3 bases, and 12 bases lay between the germline ends. The CDR3 sequence is 15 residues long. The CDR3 protein is CASSQVPGTDYGYTF. CDR3 in DNA: TGCGCCAGCAGCCAAGTTCCAGGAACTGACTATGGCTACACCTTC.

The chain carries TRBV6-5 and TRBJ2-2; 9 nucleotides align to TRBD1. From germline, CDR1 is MNHEY and CDR2 SVGAGI. The CDR3 sequence is 14 residues long. Trimming took 9 bases from V and 5 from J; bases not matched to a gene: 7. CDR3 nucleotides: TGTGCCAGTCAGACAGGGGGAGGAACCGGGGAGCTGTTTTTT. The encoded protein is CASQTGGGTGELFF.

The V gene is TRBV6-5, the J gene TRBJ2-2, with TRBD2 identical over 7 bases. The CDR3 sequence is 14 residues long. The germline CDR1 and CDR2 sequences are MNHEY and SVGAGI. J lost 1 base, V lost 7 bases, and 3 bases had no gene match. In DNA, the CDR3 is TGTGCCAGCAAGGCGGGAGTGAACACCGGGGAGCTGTTTTTT. Protein: CASKAGVNTGELFF.

The chain carries TRBV19 and TRBJ2-1; TRBD1 matches 9 bases. Germline V gene data show CDR1 as LNHDA and CDR2 as SQIVND (reference sequence). The CDR3 covers 14 residues. Trimming at V came to 11 bases and at J to 4 bases, leaving 9 bases not matched to a gene. CDR3 DNA sequence: TGTGCCCCCAACAGGGGGCGGAATTACAATGAGCAGTTCTTC. Its protein product is CAPNRGRNYNEQFF.

The V and J genes are TRBV27 and TRBJ2-4, with D possibly matching TRBD2 (7 bases). Germline lookup yields CDR1 MNHEY and CDR2 SMNVEV (reference sequence). V dropped 5 bases and J dropped 6 bases, with 14 bases sitting between them. CDR3 length: 14 residues. Written as DNA, the CDR3 is TGTGCCAGCAGTGAGGGGGGGCGGGGAAACATTCAGTACTTC. It encodes CASSEGGRGNIQYF.

The chain is built from TRBV5-1 and TRBJ1-2; D possibly corresponds to TRBD1 (5 bases). Per germline, CDR1 SGHRS and CDR2 YFSETQ. The V end was cut by 0 bases, the J end by 4 bases, with 13 bases between. The CDR3 extends over 15 amino acids. Here the CDR3 DNA reads TGCGCCAGCAGCTTGGTTGGGGACCTGGGCTATGGCTACACCTTC. Translating it yields CASSLVGDLGYGYTF.

The V call is TRBV19, the J call TRBJ1-2, with D possibly matching TRBD1 (5 bases). In germline, CDR1 is LNHDA, CDR2 SQIVND (reference sequence). Trimming pared 5 bases from V and 4 bases from J, leaving 20 bases between. CDR3 length: 16 residues. The CDR3 loop reads CASSSAGNGFAYGYTF. For the CDR3, the DNA is TGTGCCAGTAGTTCAGCAGGGAATGGCTTTGCCTATGGCTACACCTTC.

This rearrangement joins TRBV19 to TRBJ2-7; D is uncertain. CDR3 length equals 13 residues. The V gene lost 6 bases and the J gene lost 4 bases, with 13 bases spanning the gap. Germline loops: CDR1 LNHDA, CDR2 SQIVND (reference sequence). The chain's CDR3 is CASSKTVEYEQYF. In DNA form, the CDR3 reads TGTGCCAGTAGCAAGACGGTGGAATACGAGCAGTACTTC.